The entry below describes one T cell receptor beta chain. Its antigen is unknown. TCRdb re-derived calls from the RT-PCR reads in MiXCR, one entry per CDR3 protein. Of roughly 630,000 distinct CDR3 sequences listed, 12% to 15% were seen once; the top ten hold less than 9%. This sample was included in a study of response to subunit inactivated influenza vaccine. Regarding the study as a whole: A suggestion made by the authors is that each seasonal influenza vaccination recruits few new T cells.

Unmatched junction bases numbered 4, after V lost 4 bases and J lost 1 base. Germline CDR1 SQVTM, CDR2 ANQGSEA. This CDR3 has 14 amino acids. The rearrangement links TRBV29-1 to TRBJ2-7; TRBD2 aligns across 10 bases. This clonotype was obtained from a man in his forties or fifties who received an inactivated influenza vaccine. The material sequenced was PBMCs from blood, taken less than 15 days before vaccination. CDR3 DNA: TGCAGCGTTGCCCGGACTAGCGGATCCTACGAGCAGTACTTC. Translated, it gives CSVARTSGSYEQYF.